This TCR beta chain is drawn from a study of T cell responses to AZD1222 COVID-19 vaccine. Findings of the study overall: Seropositive at baseline were only a handful of AZD1222 recipients. Two AZD1222 doses significantly raised spike-specific TCR breadth and depth over controls.

The germline V gene encodes CDR1 MGHRA and CDR2 YSYEKL. Trimming cost V 0 bases and J 8 bases, with 23 bases left between them. There are 18 residues in the CDR3. Some clones are missing from TCRdb's copy, which holds only in-frame ones; the method was immunoSEQ multiplex PCR. The table records about 140,000 clones, more than 75% of them present only once. This clone was observed a handful of times. What it binds is not known. This sequence originates from an adult who received the AZD1222 COVID-19 vaccine. Sequenced material: peripheral blood, taken 28 days after the second AZD1222 dose. The chain is built from TRBV4-1 and TRBJ2-1, with D maybe TRBD1 (5 bases). CDR3 nucleotide sequence: TGCGCCAGCAGCCAAGAAGGGGCGTCGGGCCCCACGCTGGATGAGCAGTTCTTC. Its translation is CASSQEGASGPTLDEQFF.